The rows below give T cell receptor beta chains drawn from one sample of a study of naive and memory T cell subsets. Using its own MiXCR run on the UMI-ligation and nested PCR reads, TCRdb lists one record per CDR3 protein. Among under 25,000 distinct CDR3 sequences listed, over 7% were seen once. Source material: central memory CD8+ T cells from blood. The receptor set was obtained from a human donor in good health. Each CDR3 is given with its conserved first and last residue. A D gene is named only where the DNA matches it firmly. Not all rows give a size; the values are once, few, many and, for expanded clones, a class.

v_call	clone_size	j_call	d_call	cdr3_nt	cdr3_aa
TRBV4-1	few	TRBJ1-6	-	TGCGCCAGCAGCCAAGTTGCGGGCGATAATTCACCCCTCCACTTT	CASSQVAGDNSPLHF
TRBV7-8	-	TRBJ2-7	-	TGTGCCAGCAGCTTAGCGGGGAACTACGAGCAGTACTTC	CASSLAGNYEQYF
TRBV28	many	TRBJ1-2	-	TGTGCCAGCAGCCCAGTAATTACGAACTCTCTCGATGGCTACACCTTC	CASSPVITNSLDGYTF
TRBV2	many	TRBJ2-1	-	TGTGCCAGCAGTGAAGCGCTTCGTGGGAGCCGTACCTACAATGAGCAGTTCTTC	CASSEALRGSRTYNEQFF
TRBV9	few	TRBJ2-3	-	TGTGCCAGCAGCGGGTCCACGGCAGATACGCAGTATTTT	CASSGSTADTQYF
TRBV7-2	many	TRBJ1-1	TRBD1	TGTGCCAGCAGCTTAAGACAGGGGCGCTTCATGAACACTGAAGCTTTCTTT	CASSLRQGRFMNTEAFF
TRBV5-1	few	TRBJ1-1	-	TGCGCCAGCAGCTTGGACAGCCACACTGAAGCTTTCTTT	CASSLDSHTEAFF
TRBV20-1	medium-sized	TRBJ2-7	TRBD1	TGCAGTGCTAGAGGGGACAGCGACTACGAGCAGTACTTC	CSARGDSDYEQYF
TRBV5-1	many	TRBJ2-7	-	TGCGCCAGCAGTGAGGAAAACTCCTACGAGCAGTACTTC	CASSEENSYEQYF
TRBV7-2	few	TRBJ1-6	-	TGTGCCAGCAGCTTAGGCCCGACAGGCGATAATTCACCCCTCCACTTT	CASSLGPTGDNSPLHF
TRBV6-2/TRBV6-3	-	TRBJ2-3	-	TGTGCCAGCAGTTACTCCCGGGGGTCAGATACGCAGTATTTT	CASSYSRGSDTQYF
TRBV27	many	TRBJ2-7	-	TGTGCCAGCAGTTTCGGGGTTTCCTACGAGCAGTACTTC	CASSFGVSYEQYF
TRBV28	many	TRBJ1-6	-	TGTGCCAGCAGTTTACAGGGCCGGTCGAATTCACCCCTCCACTTT	CASSLQGRSNSPLHF
TRBV6-4	many	TRBJ2-1	-	TGTGCCAGCAGTGACTCGGACAACAATGAGCAGTTCTTC	CASSDSDNNEQFF
TRBV6-4	many	TRBJ2-1	-	TGTGCCAGCAGTGAAAGATCTAGTGGGGGGAATGAGCAGTTCTTC	CASSERSSGGNEQFF
TRBV5-6	-	TRBJ2-7	TRBD2	TGTGCCAGCAGCTTGATCCTAGCGGGAGCCCACGAGCAGTACTTC	CASSLILAGAHEQYF
TRBV19	-	TRBJ2-3	TRBD2	TGTGCCACTAGCGGGAGGGCTGGAGATACGCAGTATTTT	CATSGRAGDTQYF
TRBV3-1	many	TRBJ1-5	-	TGTGCCAGCAGCCAACACCCCCCAGAAAAACCCAATCAGCCCCAGCATTTT	CASSQHPPEKPNQPQHF
TRBV28	-	TRBJ1-2	-	TGTGCCAGCAGTCCGCCAGATAACTATGGCTACACCTTC	CASSPPDNYGYTF
TRBV4-3	few	TRBJ2-7	-	TGCGCCAGCAGACCCGGGGTAGCGGCAGGGTACGAGCAGTACTTC	CASRPGVAAGYEQYF
TRBV20-1	few	TRBJ2-7	-	TGCAGTGCACCTAGGCTGGCGAGCTCCTACGAGCAGTACTTC	CSAPRLASSYEQYF
TRBV3-1	few	TRBJ2-1	TRBD2	TGTGCCAGCAGCCAAGATGTAGGACTAGCGGGACCCGTCTCCTACAATGAGCAGTTCTTC	CASSQDVGLAGPVSYNEQFF
TRBV2	few	TRBJ2-4	-	TGTGCCAGCATGTACCCAACTAAAAACATTCAGTACTTC	CASMYPTKNIQYF
TRBV10-3	medium-sized	TRBJ1-1	-	TGTGCCATCAGTGGCGAGACAGGGAACACTGAAGCTTTCTTT	CAISGETGNTEAFF
TRBV5-6	many	TRBJ1-1	-	TGTGCCAGCAGCCCCTGGGGTCAGGGTGAAGCTTTCTTT	CASSPWGQGEAFF
TRBV4-3	many	TRBJ1-3	-	TGCGCCAGCAGCCAGGGATTAGATGTTTCTGGAAACACCATATATTTT	CASSQGLDVSGNTIYF
TRBV28	many	TRBJ2-1	-	TGTGCCAGCAGTTTAGGGCACAGGGACTACGGATCAGATGAGCAGTTCTTC	CASSLGHRDYGSDEQFF
TRBV6-6	many	TRBJ2-1	TRBD2	TGTGCCAGCGGGCTAGCGGACAATGAGCAGTTCTTC	CASGLADNEQFF
TRBV2	few	TRBJ2-7	-	TGTGCCAGCAGTGATTACGGGGCATCCAGCTCCTACGAGCAGTACTTC	CASSDYGASSSYEQYF
TRBV6-1	few	TRBJ2-6	-	TGTGCCAGCAGTGAAAAGGGGGCTGGGGCCAACGTCCTGACTTTC	CASSEKGAGANVLTF
TRBV6-4	-	TRBJ2-1	TRBD2	TGTGCCAGCAGTGCGGCGGGAGGCCACAATGAGCAGTTCTTC	CASSAAGGHNEQFF
TRBV19	-	TRBJ2-3	-	TGTGCCAGTAGTCCGTCTAGCACAGATACGCAGTATTTT	CASSPSSTDTQYF
TRBV6-6	many	TRBJ2-1	-	TGTGCCAGCACCGACCCGGGCTGGAAAGACAATGAGCAGTTCTTC	CASTDPGWKDNEQFF
TRBV28	many	TRBJ2-5	TRBD1	TGTGCCAGCAGTTCCCAACAGGGGGTCTGGCAAGAGACCCAGTACTTC	CASSSQQGVWQETQYF
TRBV12-5	-	TRBJ1-1	TRBD1	TGTGCTAGTGGTTTGTCAACCGGGGACAGGGTGTTCACTGAAGCTTTCTTT	CASGLSTGDRVFTEAFF
TRBV30	few	TRBJ2-7	-	TGTGCCTGGAGTGTATGGGGTGCCTACGAGCAGTACTTC	CAWSVWGAYEQYF
TRBV29-1	many	TRBJ1-4	-	TGCAGCGTGCGGGCTAATGAAAAACTGTTTTTT	CSVRANEKLFF
TRBV29-1	many	TRBJ1-1	-	TGCAGCGTTGAGCTGAACACTGAAGCTTTCTTT	CSVELNTEAFF
TRBV12-3/TRBV12-4	few	TRBJ1-2	-	TGTGCCAGCAGTTTAGGCACAACAGGGAGGGATGGCTACACCTTC	CASSLGTTGRDGYTF
TRBV27	-	TRBJ2-7	-	TGTGCCAGCAGTTCGGGGGACCGCTACGAGCAGTACTTC	CASSSGDRYEQYF
TRBV27	many	TRBJ2-7	-	TGTGCCAGCAGTTTCAGGTCCCGAAGCGAGCAGTACTTC	CASSFRSRSEQYF
TRBV4-3	-	TRBJ2-2	TRBD2	TGCGCCAGCAGCCGAGTGGGACTAGCGGGAGGGCCCACCGGGGAGCTGTTTTTT	CASSRVGLAGGPTGELFF
TRBV11-1	many	TRBJ2-7	TRBD2	TGTGCCAGCAGCTTTTCAACACCGGGACTAGCGGGGGGCGAGCAGTACTTC	CASSFSTPGLAGGEQYF
TRBV27	-	TRBJ2-7	-	TGTGCCAGCAGCACAGGGACCCCCTACGAGCAGTACTTC	CASSTGTPYEQYF
TRBV28	many	TRBJ2-3	-	TGTGCCAGCAGTTTATGGGCTAGCGACGGCACAGATACGCAGTATTTT	CASSLWASDGTDTQYF
TRBV28	-	TRBJ2-7	TRBD1	TGTGCCAGCAGTTTTCCCCCCAGGACAGGAACCTACGAGCAGTACTTC	CASSFPPRTGTYEQYF
TRBV6-1	few	TRBJ2-1	-	TGTGCCAGCAGTGAATATGGGAGTTCCTTCTACAATGAGCAGTTCTTC	CASSEYGSSFYNEQFF
TRBV18	medium-sized	TRBJ2-7	TRBD2	TGTGCCAGCTCACGACTGACTAGCGGAGATTACGAGCAGTACTTC	CASSRLTSGDYEQYF
TRBV5-1	-	TRBJ1-6	-	TGCGCCAGCAGCCTGACAGCGGGGAGGAATTCACCCCTCCACTTT	CASSLTAGRNSPLHF
TRBV6-6	many	TRBJ2-1	-	TGTGCCAGCAGACCCCAGGAGGGAAATGAGCAGTTCTTC	CASRPQEGNEQFF
TRBV24-1	few	TRBJ2-2	TRBD1	TGTGCCACCAGTTCCGAGGACAGGGAAGTTAGCACCGGGGAGCTGTTTTTT	CATSSEDREVSTGELFF
TRBV28	few	TRBJ1-6	-	TGTGCCAGCAGTTTATATCCAGGGTCTTCACCCCTCCACTTT	CASSLYPGSSPLHF